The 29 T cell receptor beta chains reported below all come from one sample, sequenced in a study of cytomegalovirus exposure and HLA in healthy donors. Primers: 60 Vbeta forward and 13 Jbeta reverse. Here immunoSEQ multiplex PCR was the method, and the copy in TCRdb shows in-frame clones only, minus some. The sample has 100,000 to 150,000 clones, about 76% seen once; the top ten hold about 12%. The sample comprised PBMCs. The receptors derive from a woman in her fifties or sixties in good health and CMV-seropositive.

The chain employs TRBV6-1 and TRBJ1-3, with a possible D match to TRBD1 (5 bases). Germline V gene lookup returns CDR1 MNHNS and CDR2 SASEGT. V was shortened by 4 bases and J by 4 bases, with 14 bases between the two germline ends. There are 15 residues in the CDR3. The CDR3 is CASSGDRTSGNTIYF. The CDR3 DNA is TGTGCCAGCAGTGGGGATCGGACATCAGGAAACACCATATATTTT.

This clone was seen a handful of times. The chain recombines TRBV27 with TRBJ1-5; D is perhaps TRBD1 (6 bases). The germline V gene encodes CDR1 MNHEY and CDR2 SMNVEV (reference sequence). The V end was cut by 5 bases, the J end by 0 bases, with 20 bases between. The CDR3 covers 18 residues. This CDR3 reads CASSDSGTFRLSNQPQHF. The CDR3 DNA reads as TGTGCCAGCAGTGACAGTGGGACATTCAGGCTTAGCAATCAGCCCCAGCATTTT.

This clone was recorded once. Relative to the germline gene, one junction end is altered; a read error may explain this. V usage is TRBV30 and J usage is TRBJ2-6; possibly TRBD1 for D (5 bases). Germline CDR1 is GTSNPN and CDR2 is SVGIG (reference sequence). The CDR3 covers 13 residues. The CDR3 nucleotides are TGTGCCTGGAGCTTAGATGGGGCCAACGGCCTGACTTTC. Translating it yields CAWSLDGANGLTF.

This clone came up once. The CDR3 protein is CASSLTRDTRNQPQHF. CDR3 DNA sequence: TGTGCCAGCAGTTTAACCCGGGACACCCGAAATCAGCCCCAGCATTTT. This chain links TRBV27 with TRBJ1-5, with D possibly being TRBD1 (6 bases). The germline CDR1 and CDR2 sequences are MNHEY and SMNVEV (reference sequence). The CDR3 totals 16 residues. Trimming removed 2 bases from V and 4 bases from J, with 15 bases in between.

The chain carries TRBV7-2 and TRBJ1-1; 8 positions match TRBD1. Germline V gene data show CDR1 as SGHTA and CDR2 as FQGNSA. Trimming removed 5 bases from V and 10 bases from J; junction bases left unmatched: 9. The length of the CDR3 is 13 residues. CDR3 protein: CASSPGQGKVAFF. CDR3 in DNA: TGTGCCAGCAGCCCCGGACAGGGCAAGGTAGCTTTCTTT.

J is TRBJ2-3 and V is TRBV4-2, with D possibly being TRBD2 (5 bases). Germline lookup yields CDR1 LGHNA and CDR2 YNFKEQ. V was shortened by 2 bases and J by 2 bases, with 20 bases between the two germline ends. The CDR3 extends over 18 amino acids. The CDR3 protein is CASSQSLVGADVTDTQYF. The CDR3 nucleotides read TGTGCCAGCAGCCAAAGTTTAGTCGGAGCGGACGTCACAGATACGCAGTATTTT.

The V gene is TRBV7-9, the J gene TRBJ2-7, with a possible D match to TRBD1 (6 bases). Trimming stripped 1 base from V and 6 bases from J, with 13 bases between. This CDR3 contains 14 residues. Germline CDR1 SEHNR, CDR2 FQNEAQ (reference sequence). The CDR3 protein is CASSLVSGAREQYF. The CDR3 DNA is TGTGCCAGCAGCTTAGTTTCAGGGGCGCGCGAGCAGTACTTC.

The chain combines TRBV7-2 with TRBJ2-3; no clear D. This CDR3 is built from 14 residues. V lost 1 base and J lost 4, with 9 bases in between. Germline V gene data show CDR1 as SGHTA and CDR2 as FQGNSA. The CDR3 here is CASSLGGVSDTQYF. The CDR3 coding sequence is TGTGCCAGCAGCTTAGGCGGCGTATCAGATACGCAGTATTTT. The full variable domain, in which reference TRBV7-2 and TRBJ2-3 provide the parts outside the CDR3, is GAGVSQSPSNKVTEKGKDVELRCDPISGHTALYWYRQSLGQGLEFLIYFQGNSAPDKSGLPSDRFSAERTGGSVSTLTIQRTQQEDSAVYLCASSLGGVSDTQYFGPGTRLTVL.

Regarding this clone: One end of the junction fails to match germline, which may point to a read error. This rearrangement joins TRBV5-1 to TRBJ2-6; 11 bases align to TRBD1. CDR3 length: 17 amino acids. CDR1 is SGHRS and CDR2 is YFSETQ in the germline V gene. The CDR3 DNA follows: TGCGCCAGCAGCCCCCGGGACAGGGGGAGGTCGACCAACGGCCTGACTTTC. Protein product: CASSPRDRGRSTNGLTF.

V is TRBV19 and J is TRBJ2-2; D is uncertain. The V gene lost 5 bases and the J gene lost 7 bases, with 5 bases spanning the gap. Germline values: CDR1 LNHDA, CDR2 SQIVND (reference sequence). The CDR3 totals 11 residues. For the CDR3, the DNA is TGTGCCAGTAGTCCCAACGGGGAGCTGTTTTTT. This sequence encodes CASSPNGELFF.

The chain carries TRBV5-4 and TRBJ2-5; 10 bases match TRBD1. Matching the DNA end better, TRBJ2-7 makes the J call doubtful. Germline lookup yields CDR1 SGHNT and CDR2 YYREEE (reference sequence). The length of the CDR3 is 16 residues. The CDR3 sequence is CASSLAGGQGLYEQYF. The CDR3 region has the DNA TGTGCCAGCAGCTTGGCCGGGGGACAGGGGCTCTACGAGCAGTACTTC.

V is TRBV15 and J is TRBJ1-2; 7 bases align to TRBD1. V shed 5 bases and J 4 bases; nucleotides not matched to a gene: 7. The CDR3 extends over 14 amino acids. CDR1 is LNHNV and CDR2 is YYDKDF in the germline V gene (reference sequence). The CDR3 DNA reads TGTGCCACCAGCGAAGACAGGGTCCCCTATGGCTACACCTTC. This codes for CATSEDRVPYGYTF.

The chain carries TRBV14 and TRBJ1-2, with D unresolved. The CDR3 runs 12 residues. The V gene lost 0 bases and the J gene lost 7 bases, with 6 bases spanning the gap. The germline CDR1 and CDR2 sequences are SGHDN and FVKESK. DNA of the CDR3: TGTGCCAGCAGCCAAGATCGGTTTGGCTACACCTTC. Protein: CASSQDRFGYTF.

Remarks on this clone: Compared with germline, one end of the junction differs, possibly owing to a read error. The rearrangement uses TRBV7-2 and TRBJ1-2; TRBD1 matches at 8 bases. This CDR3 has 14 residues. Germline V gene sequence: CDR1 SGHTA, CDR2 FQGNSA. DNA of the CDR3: TGTGCCAGCAACTTACTACAGGGGGACTATGGCTACACCTTC. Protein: CASNLLQGDYGYTF.

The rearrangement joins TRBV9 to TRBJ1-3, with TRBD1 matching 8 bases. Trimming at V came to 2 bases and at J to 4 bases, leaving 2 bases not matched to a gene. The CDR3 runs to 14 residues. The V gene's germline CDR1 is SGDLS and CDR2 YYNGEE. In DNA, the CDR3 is TGTGCCAGCAGCGTGGCAGGGGGCGGAAACACCATATATTTT. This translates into CASSVAGGGNTIYF.

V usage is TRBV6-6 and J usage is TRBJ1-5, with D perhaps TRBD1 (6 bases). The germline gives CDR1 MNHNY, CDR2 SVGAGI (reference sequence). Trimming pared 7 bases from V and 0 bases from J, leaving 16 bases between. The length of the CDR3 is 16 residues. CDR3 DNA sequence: TGTGCCAGCACGGGTTTAGGGGGGGCTAGCAATCAGCCCCAGCATTTT. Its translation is CASTGLGGASNQPQHF.

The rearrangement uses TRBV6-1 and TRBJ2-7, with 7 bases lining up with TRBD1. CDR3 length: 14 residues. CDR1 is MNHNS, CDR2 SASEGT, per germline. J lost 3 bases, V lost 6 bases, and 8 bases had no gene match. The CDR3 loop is CASRGQVLDYEQYF. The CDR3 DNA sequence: TGTGCCAGCAGAGGACAGGTCCTCGACTACGAGCAGTACTTC.

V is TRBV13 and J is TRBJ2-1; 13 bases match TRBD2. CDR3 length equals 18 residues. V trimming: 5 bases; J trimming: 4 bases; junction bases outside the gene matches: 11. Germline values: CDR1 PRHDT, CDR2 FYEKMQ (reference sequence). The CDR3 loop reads CASSPETSGRHFYNEQFF. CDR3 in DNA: TGTGCCAGCAGCCCAGAGACTAGCGGGAGGCATTTTTACAATGAGCAGTTCTTC.

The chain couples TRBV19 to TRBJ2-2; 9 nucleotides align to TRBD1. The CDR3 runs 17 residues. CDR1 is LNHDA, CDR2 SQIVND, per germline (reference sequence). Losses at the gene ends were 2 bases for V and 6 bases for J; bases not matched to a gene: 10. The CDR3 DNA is TGTGCCAGTAGTATAAGAGGGGGACAGGGTGGTGCCGGGGAGCTGTTTTTT. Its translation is CASSIRGGQGGAGELFF.

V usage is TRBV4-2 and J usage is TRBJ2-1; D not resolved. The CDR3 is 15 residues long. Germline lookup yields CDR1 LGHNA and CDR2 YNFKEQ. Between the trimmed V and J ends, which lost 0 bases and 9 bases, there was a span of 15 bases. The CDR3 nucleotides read TGTGCCAGCAGCCAAGAGGCCGGCGCGTCGGGTGAGCAGTTCTTC. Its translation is CASSQEAGASGEQFF.

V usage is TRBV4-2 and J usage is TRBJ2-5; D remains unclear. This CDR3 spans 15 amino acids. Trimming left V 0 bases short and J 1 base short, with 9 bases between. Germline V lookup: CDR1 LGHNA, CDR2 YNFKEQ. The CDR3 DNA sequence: TGTGCCAGCAGCCAAGATCCCAGTCTCCAAGAGACCCAGTACTTC. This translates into CASSQDPSLQETQYF.

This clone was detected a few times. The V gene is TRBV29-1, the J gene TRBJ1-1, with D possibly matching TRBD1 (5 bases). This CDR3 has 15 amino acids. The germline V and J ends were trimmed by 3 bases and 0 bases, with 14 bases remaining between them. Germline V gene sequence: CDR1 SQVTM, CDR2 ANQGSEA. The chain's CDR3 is CSVDTQGIMNTEAFF. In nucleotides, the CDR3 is TGCAGCGTTGATACTCAGGGTATCATGAACACTGAAGCTTTCTTT. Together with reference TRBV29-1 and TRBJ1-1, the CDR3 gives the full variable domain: SAVISQKPSRDICQRGTSLTIQCQVDSQVTMMFWYRQQPGQSLTLIATANQGSEATYESGFVIDKFPISRPNLTFSTLTVSNMSPEDSSIYLCSVDTQGIMNTEAFFGQGTRLTVV.

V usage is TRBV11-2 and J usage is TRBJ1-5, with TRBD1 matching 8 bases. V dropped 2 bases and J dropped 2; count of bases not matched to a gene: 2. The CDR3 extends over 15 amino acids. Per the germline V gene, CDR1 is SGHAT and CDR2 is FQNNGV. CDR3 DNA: TGTGCCAGCAGCTTAACACAGGGGGGCAATCAGCCCCAGCATTTT. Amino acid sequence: CASSLTQGGNQPQHF.

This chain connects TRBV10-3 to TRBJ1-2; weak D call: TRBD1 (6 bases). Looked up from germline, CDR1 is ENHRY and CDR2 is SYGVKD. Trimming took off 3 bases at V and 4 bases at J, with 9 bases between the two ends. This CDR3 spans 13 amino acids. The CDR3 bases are TGTGCCATCAGTGAAACAGGGACCTATGGCTACACCTTC. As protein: CAISETGTYGYTF.

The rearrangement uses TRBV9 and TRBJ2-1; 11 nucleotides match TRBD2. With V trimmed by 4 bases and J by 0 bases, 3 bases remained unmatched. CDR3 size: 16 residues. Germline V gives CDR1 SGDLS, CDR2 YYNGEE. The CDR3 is CASSPTSGSSYNEQFF. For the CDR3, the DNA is TGTGCCAGCAGCCCAACTAGCGGGAGCTCCTACAATGAGCAGTTCTTC.

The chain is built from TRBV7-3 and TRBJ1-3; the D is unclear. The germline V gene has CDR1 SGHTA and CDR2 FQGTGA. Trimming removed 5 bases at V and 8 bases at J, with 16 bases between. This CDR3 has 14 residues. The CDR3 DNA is TGTGCCAGCAGCCCCCACGGGAACACGGACACCATATATTTT. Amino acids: CASSPHGNTDTIYF.

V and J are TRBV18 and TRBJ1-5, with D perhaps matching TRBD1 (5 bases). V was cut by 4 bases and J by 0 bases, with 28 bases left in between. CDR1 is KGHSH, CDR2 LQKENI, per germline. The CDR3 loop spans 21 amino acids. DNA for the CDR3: TGTGCCAGCTCACTGGGGCCAAGTGTTGCCCGGATGGATCATAGCAATCAGCCCCAGCATTTT. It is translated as CASSLGPSVARMDHSNQPQHF.

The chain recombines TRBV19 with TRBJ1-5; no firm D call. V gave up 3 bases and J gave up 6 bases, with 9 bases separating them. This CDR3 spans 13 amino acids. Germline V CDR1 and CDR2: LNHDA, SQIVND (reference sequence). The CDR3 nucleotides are TGTGCCAGTAGTATCGAGGGAGGTCAGCCCCAGCATTTT. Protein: CASSIEGGQPQHF.

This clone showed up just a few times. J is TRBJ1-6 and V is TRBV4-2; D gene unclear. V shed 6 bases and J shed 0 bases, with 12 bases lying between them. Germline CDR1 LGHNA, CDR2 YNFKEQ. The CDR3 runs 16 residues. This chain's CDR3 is CASSPAPGSYNSPLHF. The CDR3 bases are TGTGCCAGCAGTCCCGCCCCAGGCTCCTATAATTCACCCCTCCACTTT.